The 13 T cell receptor beta chains below all came from one sample that was sequenced in a study of HIV-infected patients and healthy controls. The repertoire came from unfractionated whole blood and reflected all unsorted peripheral T cells. Alpha and beta constant-region primers primed reverse transcription of 500 to 550 ng RNA. Each of the alpha and beta chains got its own library through chain-specific third strand synthesis with indices. TCRdb itself ran the 5' RACE reads through MiXCR, one entry per CDR3 protein. The repertoire holds 10,000 to 15,000 distinct CDR3 sequences, with about a tenth as singletons. The material sequenced was blood. Receptors originate from an adult in good health.

The sample holds many counts of this clonotype. The V call is TRBV10-3, the J call TRBJ1-2; D is perhaps TRBD1 (5 bases). The germline V gene encodes CDR1 ENHRY and CDR2 SYGVKD. With 3 bases removed from V and 5 bases from J, the gap between germline ends came to 13 bases. The CDR3 has 14 residues. The CDR3 DNA sequence: TGTGCCATCAGTGAAAGGGACTCAACGTATGGCTACACCTTC. This encodes CAISERDSTYGYTF.

The rearrangement uses TRBV4-2 and TRBJ2-1; D ambiguous. The CDR3 spans 14 residues. Germline CDR1 reads LGHNA; CDR2 reads YNFKEQ. V lost 5 bases to trimming and J lost 4 bases, with 12 bases between them. The CDR3 coding sequence is TGTGCCAGCAGCTCCCCAAAGGGATACAATGAGCAGTTCTTC. It codes for CASSSPKGYNEQFF.

By share, this clonotype ranks as medium-sized. This rearrangement joins TRBV7-2 to TRBJ1-5; maybe TRBD1 (5 bases). Looked up from germline, CDR1 is SGHTA and CDR2 is FQGNSA. The CDR3 runs to 15 residues. V lost 2 bases, J lost 6 bases, and 14 bases lay in between. The CDR3 bases are TGTGCCAGCAGCTTATCTGGGGGTGGAAGTCAGCCCCAGCATTTT. Translated, it gives CASSLSGGGSQPQHF.

This clonotype is medium-sized in the sample. This chain joins TRBV2 and TRBJ1-5; tentatively, D is TRBD1 (6 bases). Deletions cut 8 bases from V and 7 bases from J, with 9 bases between. The CDR3 runs 11 residues. In germline, CDR1 is SNHLY, CDR2 FYNNEI. CDR3 sequence: CASRDNQPQHF. The CDR3 DNA reads TGTGCCAGCCGGGACAACCAGCCCCAGCATTTT.

Judged by abundance, this clonotype is medium-sized. The rearrangement joins TRBV10-3 to TRBJ2-7, with TRBD1 matching over 7 bases. Germline V lookup: CDR1 ENHRY, CDR2 SYGVKD. There are 17 residues in the CDR3. V dropped 0 bases and J dropped 5; count of bases not matched to a gene: 13. For the CDR3, the DNA is TGTGCCATCAGTGAGTCTGGGGATGGCAGGGGGAGCGACGAGCAGTACTTC. Residues: CAISESGDGRGSDEQYF.

By proportion, this clonotype is medium-sized. V usage is TRBV6-1 and J usage is TRBJ2-1; D might be TRBD1 (6 bases). Trimming shortened V by 6 bases and J by 0 bases, and 15 bases separated the two germline ends. Germline-derived CDR1 and CDR2 are MNHNS and SASEGT. The CDR3 is 16 residues long. CDR3 DNA: TGTGCCAGCAGACCCCAGAGGGGGAGCTCCTACAATGAGCAGTTCTTC. Protein: CASRPQRGSSYNEQFF.

This clonotype is medium-sized (0.01 to 0.1%). The gene calls are TRBV6-4 and TRBJ2-1; TRBD1 agrees at 9 bases. Germline CDR1 MRHNA, CDR2 SNTAGT. CDR3 length equals 14 residues. The junction had 3 bases not matched to a gene; V was cut back by 1 base and J by 8 bases. The CDR3 DNA reads as TGTGCCAGCAGTGACTACGGGACAGGGTATGAGCAGTTCTTC. It codes for CASSDYGTGYEQFF.

Judged by abundance, this clonotype is medium-sized (0.01 to 0.1%). The chain uses TRBV6-4 and TRBJ2-1, with 9 bases that match TRBD2. The CDR3 extends over 17 amino acids. Germline V lookup: CDR1 MRHNA, CDR2 SNTAGT. V lost 2 bases, J lost 8 bases, and 13 bases stayed unmatched. CDR3 in amino acids: CASSDPDGAGGVHEQFF. The DNA of the CDR3 is TGTGCCAGCAGTGACCCCGATGGGGCGGGAGGGGTCCATGAGCAGTTCTTC.

This clonotype is categorized as medium-sized. This rearrangement joins TRBV20-1 to TRBJ2-1; D is unclear. The CDR3 runs 11 residues. Trimming removed 1 base from V and 7 bases from J, with 5 bases in between. Germline V lookup: CDR1 DFQATT, CDR2 SNEGSKA (reference sequence). Written as DNA, the CDR3 is TGCAGTGCTAGAGTCGGAAATGAGCAGTTCTTC. Its translation: CSARVGNEQFF.

In its sample, this clonotype was seen many times. The rearrangement joins TRBV19 to TRBJ2-7; 9 positions agree with TRBD2. CDR1 is LNHDA and CDR2 is SQIVND in the germline V gene (reference sequence). With V trimmed by 4 bases and J by 5 bases, 15 bases remained unmatched. This CDR3 spans 17 amino acids. The CDR3: CASSRILPGLAMDEQYF. CDR3 coding DNA: TGTGCCAGTAGTAGAATCTTACCGGGACTAGCTATGGACGAGCAGTACTTC.

By sample fraction, this clonotype is medium-sized (0.01 to 0.1%). The chain combines TRBV6-5 with TRBJ1-5; TRBD1 might be the D (5 bases). The V gene lost 5 bases and the J gene lost 4 bases, with 9 bases spanning the gap. CDR3 length: 13 residues. Germline CDR1 MNHEY, CDR2 SVGAGI. This chain's CDR3 is CASSLRQNQPQHF. The CDR3 DNA reads TGTGCCAGCAGTCTTCGACAGAATCAGCCCCAGCATTTT.

This clonotype was counted many times. The chain couples TRBV29-1 to TRBJ1-2; perhaps TRBD1 as D (5 bases). The V end was cut by 3 bases, the J end by 1 base, with 15 bases between. Per germline, CDR1 SQVTM and CDR2 ANQGSEA. This CDR3 spans 15 amino acids. Here the CDR3 reads CSVDFRGPNNYGYTF. CDR3 sequence (DNA): TGCAGCGTTGATTTCCGGGGACCCAATAACTATGGCTACACCTTC. Filled out from reference TRBV29-1 and TRBJ1-2, the complete variable domain reads SAVISQKPSRDICQRGTSLTIQCQVDSQVTMMFWYRQQPGQSLTLIATANQGSEATYESGFVIDKFPISRPNLTFSTLTVSNMSPEDSSIYLCSVDFRGPNNYGYTFGSGTRLTVV.

In its sample, this clonotype ranks as medium-sized. The V gene is TRBV5-1, the J gene TRBJ1-1, with D possibly TRBD1 on 5 matching bases. This CDR3 region has 11 residues. The germline CDR1 and CDR2 sequences are SGHRS and YFSETQ. Trimming took off 2 bases at V and 8 bases at J, with 7 bases between the two ends. CDR3 DNA: TGCGCCAGCAGCTTCGGGGCCGAAGCTTTCTTT. Protein: CASSFGAEAFF.